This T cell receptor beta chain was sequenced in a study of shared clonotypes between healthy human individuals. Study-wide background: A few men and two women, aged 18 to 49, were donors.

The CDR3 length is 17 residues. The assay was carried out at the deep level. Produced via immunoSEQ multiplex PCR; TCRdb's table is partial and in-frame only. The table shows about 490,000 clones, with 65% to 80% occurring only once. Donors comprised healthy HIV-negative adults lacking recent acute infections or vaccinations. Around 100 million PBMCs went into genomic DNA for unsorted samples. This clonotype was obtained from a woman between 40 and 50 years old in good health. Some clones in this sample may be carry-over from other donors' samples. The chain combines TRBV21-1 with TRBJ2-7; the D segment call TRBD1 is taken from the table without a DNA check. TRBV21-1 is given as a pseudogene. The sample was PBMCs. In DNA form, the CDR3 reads TGTGCCAGCAGCACAACCCGTGGACAGGGGGGAGTTTTTGAGCAGTACTTC. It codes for CASSTTRGQGGVFEQYF.